This TCR beta chain was sequenced during a study of blood T cell repertoires in COVID-19. In the study overall: The samples span acute and convalescent COVID-19 from the United States, Italy and Spain. From T cells, B-cell-depleted T cells, or PBMCs came the material, which was cDNA or gDNA.

Germline V CDR1 and CDR2: LNHDA, SQIVND (reference sequence). The CDR3 consists of 16 residues. The ends were cut back, 6 bases at V and 8 bases at J, with 25 bases in the middle. Source study methods: Nucleated cell number was recorded as an estimate derived from reference gene primer amplification. Some clones are missing from TCRdb's copy, which holds only in-frame ones; the method was immunoSEQ multiplex PCR. Clone size and the V and J calls come from that table; the DNA yielded D and trimming. The sample shows around 260,000 clones, 88% of them seen only once. The rearrangement joins TRBV19 to TRBJ1-2, with D maybe TRBD1 (6 bases). Input material: peripheral blood. The sequence came from a human donor in a cohort sampled during active COVID-19. CDR3 coding DNA: TGTGCCAGTAGCAGACAGACCGATCAGGGGCGCGGCGGCTACACCTTC. Protein product: CASSRQTDQGRGGYTF.